This T cell receptor (beta chain) was obtained from a study of blood T cell repertoires in COVID-19. As for the study in general: COVID-19 samples collected from the United States, Italy and Spain covered acute and convalescent phases. PBMCs, B-cell-depleted T cells, or T cells were the source of the cDNA or gDNA that made up the material.

V was pared by 5 bases and J by 2 bases, with 10 bases between. Germline CDR1 reads SGHAT; CDR2 reads FQNNGV. CDR3 length: 13 amino acids. Authors' processing steps: Amplifying reference gene primers gave estimates of nucleated cell counts. Profiling relied on immunoSEQ multiplex PCR, and the TCRdb table lists in-frame clones only, not all of them. V and J calls and clone size are copied from that table; D and trimming were computed from the DNA. The sample records about 190,000 clones, more than 60% being singletons. This TCR came from a man in his forties or fifties who had recovered from COVID-19. This rearrangement joins TRBV11-2 to TRBJ2-7, with D tentatively TRBD1 (5 bases). What was sequenced was peripheral blood. In DNA, the CDR3 is TGTGCCAGCAGCCCAGGGCTCACCTACGAGCAGTACTTC. This translates into CASSPGLTYEQYF.